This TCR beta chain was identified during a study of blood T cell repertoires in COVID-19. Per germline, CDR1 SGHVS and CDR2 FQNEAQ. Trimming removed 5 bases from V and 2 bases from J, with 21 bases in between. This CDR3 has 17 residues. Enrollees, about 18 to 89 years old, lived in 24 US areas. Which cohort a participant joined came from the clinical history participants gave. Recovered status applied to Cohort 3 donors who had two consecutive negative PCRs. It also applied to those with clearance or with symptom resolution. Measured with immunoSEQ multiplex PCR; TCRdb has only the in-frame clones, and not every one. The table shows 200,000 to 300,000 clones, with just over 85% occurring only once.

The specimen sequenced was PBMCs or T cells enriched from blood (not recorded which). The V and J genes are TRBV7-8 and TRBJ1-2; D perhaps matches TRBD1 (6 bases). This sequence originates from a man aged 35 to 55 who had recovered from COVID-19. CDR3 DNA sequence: TGTGCCAGCAGCCCACTAAAGGGGGTCTCCTTCAACTATGGCTACACCTTC. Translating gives CASSPLKGVSFNYGYTF.